This TCR beta chain was identified in a study of blood T cell repertoires in COVID-19. Turning to the study itself: COVID-19 samples collected from the United States, Italy and Spain covered acute and convalescent phases. The cDNA or gDNA used as material had been derived from T cells, B-cell-depleted T cells, or PBMCs.

Per the original methods: Amplified reference gene primers provided the basis for estimating nucleated cell counts. The method was immunoSEQ multiplex PCR; TCRdb's version includes in-frame clones alone and lacks a portion of them. V and J calls and clone size follow that table, whereas D and trimming were derived from the DNA. The sample has 100,000 to 150,000 clones; 75% to 90% are singletons. Germline-derived CDR1 and CDR2 are KGHSH and LQKENI. The CDR3 contains 13 residues. V was trimmed by 3 bases and J by 2 bases, leaving 8 bases between them. The chain joins TRBV18 to TRBJ2-7; D remains ambiguous. Material: peripheral blood. The sequence came from a man between 45 and 60 years old with active or convalescent COVID-19. The CDR3 DNA reads TGTGCCAGCTCACCGGCAGGCACCTACGAGCAGTACTTC. Its protein is CASSPAGTYEQYF.